These T cell receptor beta chains were read from a single sample in a study of control samples from healthy donors and cancer patients. TCRdb keeps only in-frame clones here, not all; method: immunoSEQ multiplex PCR. The sample lists roughly 80,000 clones, over 85% seen once, with roughly 6% in the top ten. Specimen: blood. Source of these receptors: a man aged 45-65 years in good health. The CDR3 runs from the conserved cysteine through the conserved F or W. A D gene is named only where the DNA matches it firmly. A row's size may be missing; if present it is once, few, many or a size class.

J: TRBJ1-2; V: TRBV5-6; D: TRBD1; size: -; CDR3: CASSLSGQENYGYTF; DNA: TGTGCCAGCAGCTTGTCAGGACAGGAAAACTATGGCTACACCTTC
J: TRBJ1-2; V: TRBV27; D: TRBD1; size: -; CDR3: CASRLIQGAGGYTF; DNA: TGTGCCAGCAGGCTGATCCAGGGGGCTGGTGGCTACACCTTC
J: TRBJ1-5; V: TRBV12-3/TRBV12-4; D: -; size: once; CDR3: CASSLGRNQPQHF; DNA: TGTGCCAGCAGTCTGGGACGGAATCAGCCCCAGCATTTT
J: TRBJ1-5; V: TRBV21-1; D: -; size: -; CDR3: CASSKSGTVFPNQPQHF; DNA: TGTGCCAGCAGCAAATCGGGTACAGTGTTCCCAAATCAGCCCCAGCATTTT
J: TRBJ2-5; V: TRBV25-1; D: -; size: once; CDR3: CASSADYQETQYF; DNA: TGTGCCAGCAGTGCCGATTACCAAGAGACCCAGTACTTC
J: TRBJ2-5; V: TRBV6-6; D: TRBD2; size: -; CDR3: CASSYASGGVQETQYF; DNA: TGTGCCAGCAGTTACGCTAGCGGGGGTGTACAAGAGACCCAGTACTTC
J: TRBJ2-6; V: TRBV19; D: -; size: -; CDR3: CASKGDAVLTF; DNA: TGTGCCAGCAAGGGAGATGCCGTCCTGACTTTC
J: TRBJ2-5; V: TRBV19; D: -; size: -; CDR3: CASSIGLGQETQYF; DNA: TGTGCCAGTAGTATAGGACTTGGCCAAGAGACCCAGTACTTC
J: TRBJ1-1; V: TRBV29-1; D: -; size: -; CDR3: CSVEVGGGSAFF; DNA: TGCAGCGTTGAAGTCGGCGGGGGATCGGCTTTCTTT
J: TRBJ2-5; V: TRBV7-2; D: -; size: -; CDR3: CASSKVETQYF; DNA: TGTGCCAGCAGCAAGGTTGAGACCCAGTACTTC
J: TRBJ1-6; V: TRBV6-6; D: -; size: -; CDR3: CAGRGQQYNSPLHF; DNA: TGTGCCGGCCGGGGGCAGCAATATAATTCACCCCTCCACTTT
J: TRBJ1-6; V: TRBV3-1/TRBV3-2; D: -; size: once; CDR3: CATSDAGYNSPLHF; DNA: TGTGCCACCTCGGACGCGGGGTATAATTCACCCCTCCACTTT
J: TRBJ1-4; V: TRBV7-7; D: -; size: -; CDR3: CASSLGPGRVEKLFF; DNA: TGTGCTAGCAGCTTAGGTCCAGGGCGGGTTGAAAAACTGTTTTTT
J: TRBJ1-1; V: TRBV11-2; D: -; size: -; CDR3: CASSSSSRGENTEAFF; DNA: TGTGCCAGCAGCTCCTCTTCGAGGGGCGAGAACACTGAAGCTTTCTTT
J: TRBJ2-7; V: TRBV12-3/TRBV12-4; D: -; size: -; CDR3: CASSRNYEQYF; DNA: TGTGCCAGCAGCAGAAACTACGAGCAGTACTTC
J: TRBJ2-1; V: TRBV30; D: TRBD1; size: -; CDR3: CAWSAGTGGRGNEQFF; DNA: TGTGCCTGGAGCGCTGGGACAGGGGGCAGAGGGAATGAGCAGTTCTTC
J: TRBJ2-7; V: TRBV7-8; D: TRBD2; size: -; CDR3: CASSLLGGGADEQYF; DNA: TGTGCCAGCAGCTTACTTGGCGGGGGGGCCGACGAGCAGTACTTC
J: TRBJ1-2; V: TRBV15; D: -; size: -; CDR3: CATSRDQVVPYGYTF; DNA: TGTGCCACCAGCAGAGATCAGGTGGTGCCCTATGGCTACACCTTC
J: TRBJ2-7; V: TRBV5-1; D: -; size: -; CDR3: CASSERGNEQYF; DNA: TGCGCCAGCAGCGAAAGGGGAAACGAGCAGTACTTC
J: TRBJ2-3; V: TRBV14; D: -; size: -; CDR3: CASRFGETQYF; DNA: TGTGCCAGCAGATTTGGGGAGACGCAGTATTTT
J: TRBJ2-7; V: TRBV6-1; D: -; size: few; CDR3: CASSEVGGTNYEQYF; DNA: TGTGCCAGCAGTGAAGTCGGAGGAACCAACTACGAGCAGTACTTC
J: TRBJ1-1; V: TRBV18; D: -; size: -; CDR3: CASSLGEYEAFF; DNA: TGTGCCAGCTCATTAGGGGAGTACGAAGCTTTCTTT
J: TRBJ2-1; V: TRBV30; D: -; size: -; CDR3: CAWSFTGAGEQFF; DNA: TGTGCCTGGAGTTTCACGGGGGCCGGTGAGCAGTTCTTC
J: TRBJ1-2; V: TRBV5-1; D: TRBD1; size: -; CDR3: CASTLSQGEDYGYTF; DNA: TGCGCCAGCACCCTTAGTCAGGGGGAAGACTATGGCTACACCTTC
J: TRBJ1-2; V: TRBV6-5; D: -; size: -; CDR3: CASSYSRIGYGYTF; DNA: TGTGCCAGCAGTTACTCGAGAATAGGGTATGGCTACACCTTC
J: TRBJ2-3; V: TRBV11-3; D: -; size: -; CDR3: CASSLVSLSGGGDTQYF; DNA: TGTGCCAGCAGCTTAGTCTCGCTTTCAGGGGGGGGAGATACGCAGTATTTT